This T cell receptor (beta chain) is drawn from a study of vaccination and CD4 T cells after COVID-19. Study-wide context: Collection of post-vaccine samples followed dose two by a median approximately 68 days, spanning a range of 14 to 241.

Regarding treatment: roughly 10-day PBMC culture with coronavirus spike peptide pools or control peptides (ViraFEST assay). Antigen-specific T cell expansion with peptide pools preceded TCR sequencing in the ViraFEST approach. Alongside around 10 IU/ml IL-2 and 10 ug/ml peptide pools, PBMCs were cultured at some 2 million per well. This clonotype was seen a few times. What it binds is unknown. Germline CDR1 reads LNHDA; CDR2 reads SQIVND (reference sequence). V was clipped by 5 bases and J by 7 bases; unmatched bases: 7. This CDR3 region has 15 residues. At the Johns Hopkins FTIC core, DNA taken from cultured CD4+ T cells was sequenced by way of the Oncomine TCR Beta short-read assay. TCRdb ran MiXCR on the PCR reads and lists one entry per CDR3 protein. Of 15,000 to 20,000 distinct CDR3 sequences listed, approximately 52% are singletons.

The sequencing sample was made of CD4+ T cells from blood, cultured in vitro. This sequence joins TRBV19 and TRBJ1-5; 11 bases are a match to TRBD1. The receptor's source is a human donor who had recovered from COVID-19. The CDR3 here is CASSPGTGGRQPQHF. The CDR3 coding sequence is TGTGCCAGTAGTCCCGGGACAGGGGGGAGGCAGCCCCAGCATTTT.